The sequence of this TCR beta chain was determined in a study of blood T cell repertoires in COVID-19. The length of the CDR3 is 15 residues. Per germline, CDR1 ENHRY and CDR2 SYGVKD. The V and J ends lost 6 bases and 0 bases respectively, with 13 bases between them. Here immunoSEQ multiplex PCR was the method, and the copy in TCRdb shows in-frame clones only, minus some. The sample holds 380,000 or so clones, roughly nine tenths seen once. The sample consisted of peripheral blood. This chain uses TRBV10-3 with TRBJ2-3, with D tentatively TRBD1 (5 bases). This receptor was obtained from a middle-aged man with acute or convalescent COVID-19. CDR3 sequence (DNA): TGTGCCATCAGAGACAGCGTCTCTAGCACAGATACGCAGTATTTT. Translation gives CAIRDSVSSTDTQYF.